One sample yielded the 5 T cell receptor beta chains listed below, sequenced in a study of T cells after yellow fever vaccination. TCRdb fed the 5' RACE reads into MiXCR, producing one record per CDR3 protein. Of about 580,000 distinct CDR3 sequences detected, less than 20% appear once; the ten largest clones hold roughly 17%. The specimen was PBMCs, collected 5 to 6 days after the first yellow fever vaccination. These receptors came from a young man who received the YFV17D yellow fever vaccine.

This clonotype was counted between two and nine times. The DNA of the CDR3 is TGTGCCACCGGTTCAGCCAAAAACATTCAGTACTTC. This encodes CATGSAKNIQYF. The chain has TRBV15 and TRBJ2-4; D is unclear. CDR3 length: 12 amino acids. Trimming removed 8 bases at V and 0 bases at J, with 5 bases between. Germline values: CDR1 LNHNV, CDR2 YYDKDF (reference sequence).

This clonotype was observed many times. The CDR3 nucleotides read TGTGCCAGCAGCTTGGGACAGGGTGACACTGAAGCTTTCTTT. Its translation is CASSLGQGDTEAFF. This chain links TRBV7-9 with TRBJ1-1, with TRBD1 matching 9 bases. Trimming cost V 3 bases and J 3 bases; bases outside gene matches: 2. Germline V CDR1 and CDR2: SEHNR, FQNEAQ (reference sequence). The CDR3 has 14 residues. The full variable domain, with the rest looked up from reference TRBV7-9 and TRBJ1-1, is DTGVSQNPRHKITKRGQNVTFRCDPISEHNRLYWYRQTLGQGPEFLTYFQNEAQLEKSRLLSDRFSAERPKGSFSTLEIQRTEQGDSAMYLCASSLGQGDTEAFFGQGTRLTVV.

This clonotype was seen a handful of times. V and J are TRBV2 and TRBJ2-3; D ambiguous. The CDR3 runs to 12 residues. Germline lookup yields CDR1 SNHLY and CDR2 FYNNEI. Between the trimmed V and J ends, which lost 6 bases and 6 bases, there was a span of 10 bases. CDR3 coding DNA: TGTGCCAGCAGCCCCGAGCTCGATACGCAGTATTTT. Amino acid sequence: CASSPELDTQYF. Full variable domain (outside the CDR3, taken from reference TRBV2 and TRBJ2-3): EPEVTQTPSHQVTQMGQEVILRCVPISNHLYFYWYRQILGQKVEFLVSFYNNEISEKSEIFDDQFSVERPDGSNFTLKIRSTKLEDSAMYFCASSPELDTQYFGPGTRLTVL.

The chain uses TRBV28 and TRBJ2-1, with D maybe TRBD1 (6 bases). This CDR3 comprises 13 residues. Trimming stripped 10 bases from V and 2 bases from J, with 12 bases between. The V gene's germline CDR1 is MDHEN and CDR2 SYDVKM. CDR3 DNA sequence: TGTGCCATACGGGACACAACCTACAATGAGCAGTTCTTC. As protein: CAIRDTTYNEQFF.

This clonotype appeared a few times. The CDR3 spells CAISGPGQGNEQYF. CDR3 bases: TGTGCCATCAGTGGTCCGGGACAGGGGAACGAGCAGTACTTC. The V call is TRBV10-3, the J call TRBJ2-7, with 10 bases identical to TRBD1. V dropped 4 bases and J dropped 5; count of bases not matched to a gene: 5. CDR3 length equals 14 residues. CDR1 is ENHRY, CDR2 SYGVKD, per germline.